The T cell receptor beta chain under discussion was sequenced for a study of cytomegalovirus exposure and HLA in healthy donors. On the study more broadly: Unique TCRs from HLA-typed donors, 65 million to 85 million of them, were held in an early data release. General observations from the study: Researchers reported in a later analysis that common viral pathogens appeared linked to several top clusters. It has been reported that TCR beta sequences accurately predicted the HLA-A and HLA-B alleles of most subjects. The sole available immune exposure information was CMV serostatus.

Germline trimming cut 2 bases from V and 7 bases from J; bases unmatched to any gene: 17. Germline V CDR1 and CDR2: MNHEY, SMNVEV (reference sequence). The CDR3 is made up of 18 amino acids. Use of 60 Vbeta and 13 Jbeta primers characterized the PCR. Method: immunoSEQ multiplex PCR; TCRdb's copy keeps in-frame clones and lacks some. The data hold about 140,000 clones, with 78% observed a single time. As concerns this clone: What it binds is not known.

The receptor comes from a male donor in good health and CMV-seronegative. The rearrangement joins TRBV27 to TRBJ2-1, with 7 positions matching TRBD1. Sequencing was done on a sample of PBMCs. CDR3 protein: CASSLAASRDSFGNEQFF. The CDR3 bases are TGTGCCAGCAGTTTAGCCGCCAGCCGGGACAGTTTCGGGAATGAGCAGTTCTTC.